This T cell receptor (beta chain) was sequenced during a study of blood T cell repertoires in COVID-19. Background on the study: The United States, Italy and Spain were the sources of the acute and convalescent COVID-19 samples. Sources were T cells, B-cell-depleted T cells, or PBMCs; the material itself was cDNA or gDNA.

The J segment lost 6 bases and the V segment lost 6 bases, leaving 13 bases of the junction unmatched. Germline CDR1 is LGHNA and CDR2 is YNFKEQ. CDR3 length: 16 residues. Original methodology: Reference gene primer amplification in the assay estimated nucleated cell counts. TCRdb keeps only in-frame clones here, not all; method: immunoSEQ multiplex PCR. The V and J calls and the clone size are those of that table, but D and trimming were determined from the DNA. Here the sample spans around 60,000 clones, over 75% being singletons. The chain combines TRBV4-2 with TRBJ1-2; TRBD1 agrees at 10 bases. Input material: peripheral blood. This sequence originates from a woman aged 55 to 70 with active COVID-19. CDR3 in amino acids: CASSQNLGTGAHGYTF. The CDR3 DNA follows: TGTGCCAGCAGTCAAAACCTCGGGACAGGGGCCCATGGCTACACCTTC.